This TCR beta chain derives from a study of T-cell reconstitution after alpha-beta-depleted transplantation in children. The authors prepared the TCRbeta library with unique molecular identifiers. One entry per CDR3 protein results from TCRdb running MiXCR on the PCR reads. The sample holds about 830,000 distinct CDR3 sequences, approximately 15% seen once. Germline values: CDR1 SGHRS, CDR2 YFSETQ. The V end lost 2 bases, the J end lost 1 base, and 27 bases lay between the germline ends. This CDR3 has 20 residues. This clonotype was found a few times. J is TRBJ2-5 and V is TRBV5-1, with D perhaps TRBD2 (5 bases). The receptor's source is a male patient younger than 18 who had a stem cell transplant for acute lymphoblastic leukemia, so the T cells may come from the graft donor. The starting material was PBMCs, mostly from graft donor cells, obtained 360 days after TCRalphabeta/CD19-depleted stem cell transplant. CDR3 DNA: TGCGCCAGCAGCTTATCGCAGGCAGTTTTAGGACTTACCCTCCAAGAGACCCAGTACTTC. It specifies CASSLSQAVLGLTLQETQYF. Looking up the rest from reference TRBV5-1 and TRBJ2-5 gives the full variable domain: KAGVTQTPRYLIKTRGQQVTLSCSPISGHRSVSWYQQTPGQGLQFLFEYFSETQRNKGNFPGRFSGRQFSNSRSEMNVSTLELGDSALYLCASSLSQAVLGLTLQETQYFGPGTRLLVL.